The 8 T cell receptor beta chains in this list originate from one sample, sequenced in a study of blood T cell repertoires in COVID-19 (dated by TCRdb to 2020 to 2022). Library preparation was by the immunoSEQ multiplex PCR assay. TCRdb holds this immuneACCESS table with in-frame rearrangements only. Some clones are missing; in checked studies, unresolved V genes explain under half, and the rest has no known cause. The sample has 130,000 or so clones on record, around 83% of them singletons. The ten most abundant clones make up roughly 1.5% of the sample. Source material: peripheral blood. Receptor source: a human donor in a cohort sampled during active COVID-19.

This clone was detected only a few times. The chain recombines TRBV19 with TRBJ2-7; D possibly corresponds to TRBD2 (5 bases). V lost 2 bases and J 1 base, leaving 12 bases between the germline ends. CDR3 length equals 15 residues. CDR1 LNHDA and CDR2 SQIVND come from the germline V gene (reference sequence). The CDR3 region is CASSISSSLSYEQYF. The CDR3 bases are TGTGCCAGTAGTATATCTAGCTCCCTTTCCTACGAGCAGTACTTC. Full variable domain (remainder filled in from reference TRBV19 and TRBJ2-7): DGGITQSPKYLFRKEGQNVTLSCEQNLNHDAMYWYRQDPGQGLRLIYYSQIVNDFQKGDIAEGYSVSREKKESFPLTVTSAQKNPTAFYLCASSISSSLSYEQYFGPGTRLTVT.

The rearrangement joins TRBV7-6 to TRBJ2-5, with a possible D match to TRBD2 (5 bases). The germline gives CDR1 SGHVS, CDR2 FNYEAQ. There are 15 residues in the CDR3. V was cut by 2 bases and J by 0 bases, with 10 bases left in between. CDR3 nucleotide sequence: TGTGCCAGCAGCTTAACGGGGATCAACCAAGAGACCCAGTACTTC. Its protein product is CASSLTGINQETQYF.

The chain is built from TRBV2 and TRBJ2-5, with TRBD2 identical over 11 bases. Germline V CDR1 and CDR2: SNHLY, FYNNEI. Trimming at V came to 6 bases and at J to 5 bases, leaving 8 bases not matched to a gene. The length of the CDR3 is 15 residues. The CDR3 protein is CASSGTSGLPETQYF. The CDR3 region has the DNA TGTGCCAGCAGCGGGACTAGCGGTTTACCGGAGACCCAGTACTTC.

The chain employs TRBV4-2 and TRBJ1-5; the match to TRBD1 covers 12 bases. V gave up 4 bases and J gave up 6 bases; unmatched junction bases: 4. The CDR3 is 15 amino acids. CDR1 is LGHNA and CDR2 is YNFKEQ in the germline V gene. The DNA for the CDR3 is TGTGCCAGCAGCCCGGGACAGGGGGCGGGTCAGCCCCAGCATTTT. Translating gives CASSPGQGAGQPQHF.

The chain uses TRBV18 and TRBJ2-7; 13 nucleotides match TRBD2. This CDR3 is 15 amino acids long. The V and J ends lost 3 bases and 7 bases, in that order; junction bases with no gene match: 6. Per germline, CDR1 KGHSH and CDR2 LQKENI. CDR3 DNA sequence: TGTGCCAGCTCACCTACTAGCGGGAGGGCGGGGGAGCAGTACTTC. It codes for CASSPTSGRAGEQYF.

This chain connects TRBV5-4 to TRBJ2-1, with TRBD1 as a possible D gene (6 bases). This CDR3 has 15 amino acids. Trimming removed 0 bases from V and 6 bases from J, with 13 bases in between. The V gene's germline CDR1 is SGHNT and CDR2 YYREEE (reference sequence). The CDR3 region is CASSLVRGSGNEQFF. CDR3 in DNA: TGTGCCAGCAGCTTGGTCAGGGGAAGTGGCAATGAGCAGTTCTTC.

The rearrangement links TRBV2 to TRBJ1-1, with D perhaps matching TRBD1 (5 bases). The CDR3 has 15 residues. With 4 bases removed from V and 1 base from J, the gap between germline ends came to 13 bases. CDR1 and CDR2 from the germline V gene are SNHLY and FYNNEI. CDR3 in amino acids: CASSGSAGKNTEAFF. The DNA of the CDR3 is TGTGCCAGCAGTGGTTCGGCAGGGAAGAACACTGAAGCTTTCTTT.

This clone came up once. The V and J genes are TRBV3-1 (or the pseudogene TRBV3-2) and TRBJ2-1, with TRBD2 matching 11 bases. V dropped 4 bases and J dropped 9; count of bases not matched to a gene: 5. Germline CDR1 is LGHDT and CDR2 is YNNKEL (reference sequence). This CDR3 contains 14 residues. The CDR3 DNA follows: TGTGCCAGCAGCCCCCCGGGACTAGCGGTTGAGCAGTTCTTC. Translating gives CASSPPGLAVEQFF.